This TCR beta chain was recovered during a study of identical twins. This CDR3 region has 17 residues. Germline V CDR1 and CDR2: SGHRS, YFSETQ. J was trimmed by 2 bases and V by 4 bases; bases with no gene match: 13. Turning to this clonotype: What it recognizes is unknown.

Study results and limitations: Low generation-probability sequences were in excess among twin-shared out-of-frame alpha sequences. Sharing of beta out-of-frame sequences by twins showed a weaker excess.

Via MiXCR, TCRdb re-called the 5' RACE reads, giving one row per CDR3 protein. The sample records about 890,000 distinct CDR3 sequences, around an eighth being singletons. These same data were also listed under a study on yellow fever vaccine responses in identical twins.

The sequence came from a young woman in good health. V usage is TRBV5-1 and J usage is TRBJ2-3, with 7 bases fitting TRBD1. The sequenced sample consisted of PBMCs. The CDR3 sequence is CASSDYRGLQNTDTQYF. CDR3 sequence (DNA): TGCGCCAGCAGCGATTACAGGGGTCTACAAAACACAGATACGCAGTATTTT.